The 3 T cell receptor beta chains reported below all come from one sample, sequenced in a study of CD8 T cells in ankylosing spondylitis. TCRdb reprocessed the 5' RACE reads via MiXCR and lists one record per CDR3 protein. This table has around 300,000 distinct CDR3 sequences, less than 25% appearing once. The source material was blood, either unsorted or a sorted T cell fraction (not recorded which). These TCRs come from a female donor with ankylosing spondylitis or in good health (not recorded which).

This chain links TRBV19 with TRBJ2-2; no definite D call. Germline-derived CDR1 and CDR2 are LNHDA and SQIVND (reference sequence). Trimming pared 7 bases from V and 4 bases from J, leaving 25 bases between. The CDR3 runs 18 residues. CDR3 residues: CASNALLGWTSGTGELFF. The CDR3 DNA follows: TGTGCCAGTAATGCCCTATTAGGCTGGACCTCGGGCACCGGGGAGCTGTTTTTT.

The chain carries TRBV20-1 and TRBJ2-3, with D possibly being TRBD2 (5 bases). This CDR3 is built from 12 residues. Germline CDR1 and CDR2: DFQATT and SNEGSKA (reference sequence). Trimming left V 3 bases short and J 5 bases short, with 9 bases between. CDR3 nucleotides: TGCAGTGCTAGCCGACTAATAGATACGCAGTATTTT. It specifies CSASRLIDTQYF.

With respect to this clonotype: The junction departs from the called germline gene at one end, perhaps through a read error. V usage is TRBV20-1 and J usage is TRBJ1-4; D ambiguous. Germline V gives CDR1 DFQATT, CDR2 SNEGSKA (reference sequence). The CDR3 is 16 residues long. The CDR3 loop is CCARDGAGLRNEKLFF. The DNA of the CDR3 is TGCTGTGCTAGAGATGGAGCCGGACTGCGTAATGAAAAACTGTTTTTT.